The T cell receptor (beta chain) under discussion was sequenced for a study of response to subunit inactivated influenza vaccine. Via MiXCR, TCRdb re-called the RT-PCR reads, giving one row per CDR3 protein. The sample lists approximately 170,000 distinct CDR3 sequences, 13% to 15% occurring once. V lost 4 bases to trimming and J lost 1 base, with 9 bases between them. Germline lookup yields CDR1 SGHKS and CDR2 YYEKEE (reference sequence). The CDR3 spans 14 residues. Only a few counts were recorded for this clonotype. This material consisted of CD8+ T cells sorted from PBMCs, taken 4 to 6 days after vaccination. The chain uses TRBV5-5 and TRBJ1-3; D remains ambiguous. This receptor was taken from a man in his fifties or sixties who received an inactivated influenza vaccine. The CDR3 bases are TGTGCCAGCAGCGTGGACGCATCTGGAAACACCATATATTTT. Protein product: CASSVDASGNTIYF.